This T cell receptor beta chain is drawn from a study of human T cells and chemical hapten exposure. The CDR3 covers 15 residues. V was shortened by 0 bases and J by 4 bases, with 7 bases between the two germline ends. The germline V gene encodes CDR1 MRHNA and CDR2 SNTAGT. As concerns this clonotype: Its antigen is not known.

TCRdb called the RACE reads again in MiXCR, with one record for every CDR3 protein. The data contain about 82,000 distinct CDR3 sequences, approximately 11% of them singletons. Time point of the sample: patch test 3, about 24 weeks after DPC sensitization. The treatment is: therapeutic diphenylcyclopropenone sensitization with weekly scalp DPC. The study's findings and limits: The study found that DPC sensitization did not change TCRs above 1 in 1000 frequency.

The source was whole blood, collected in connection with sensitization to the hapten diphenylcyclopropenone (DPC). This chain joins TRBV6-4 and TRBJ1-6; D remains ambiguous. This TCR was recovered from a woman between 45 and 60 years old with alopecia areata. Some clones in this sample may be carry-over from other donors' samples. The CDR3 spells CASSDSTVYNSPLHF. The CDR3 DNA sequence: TGTGCCAGCAGTGACTCGACCGTATATAATTCACCCCTCCACTTT.